The TCR beta chain under discussion was sequenced for a study of shared clonotypes between healthy human individuals. All donors were Caucasian adults living in Nashville, Tennessee. Some clones are missing from TCRdb's copy, which holds only in-frame ones; the method was immunoSEQ multiplex PCR. The sample has 850,000 to 1,100,000 clones; 70% to 85% are singletons. In germline, CDR1 is MNHEY, CDR2 SVGAGI. The CDR3 sequence is 14 residues long. After removal of 7 bases from V and 8 bases from J, the junction contained 5 bases not matched to a gene. Sequencing input: memory CD4+ T cells from PBMCs. Subset in this sample: CD45RA-negative fraction. This chain connects TRBV6-5 to TRBJ2-7; 16 bases map to TRBD2. The TCR originated in a man between 18 and 29 years old in good health. Some clones in this sample may be carry-over from other donors' samples. This CDR3 reads CASTRGLAGGKQYF. DNA of the CDR3: TGTGCCAGCACCCGGGGACTAGCGGGAGGGAAGCAGTACTTC.